This is a list of T cell receptor beta chains from one sample in a study of identical twins. TCRdb ran MiXCR on the 5' RACE reads and lists one entry per CDR3 protein. The top ten hold 4% to 4.5% of the sample, which has 550,000 to 700,000 distinct CDR3 sequences, around 21% seen once. The same specimen was also included in a second study, on T cells expressing NK-cell markers.

The sequenced sample consisted of PBMCs. Receptors were obtained from a woman younger than 30 in good health. CDR3s include the opening cysteine and the closing phenylalanine or tryptophan. Each record gives: J gene, V gene, clone size, D gene, CDR3 DNA, CDR3 protein. The D gene is left open where the match is weak. Rows may omit the clone size; those that give it use once, few, many or a size class.

>TRBJ2-7|TRBV10-3|-|-
TGTGCCATCAGTGAGTCCATTGTGACTGGCTACGAGCAGTACTTC
CAISESIVTGYEQYF
>TRBJ1-2|TRBV5-1|few|-
TGCGCCAGCAGCTTAGGGCCAGGCACAGCTAACTATGGCTACACCTTC
CASSLGPGTANYGYTF
>TRBJ2-5|TRBV3-1|-|-
TGTGCCAGCAGCCCTTTTGCGGTTGTGGAGACCCAGTACTTC
CASSPFAVVETQYF
>TRBJ2-2|TRBV15|few|-
TGTGCCACCAGCTCCCTGGGACTGCACAACACCGGGGAGCTGTTTTTT
CATSSLGLHNTGELFF
>TRBJ1-2|TRBV20-1|-|-
TGCAGTGCTAGCCGGCACTATGGCTACACCTTC
CSASRHYGYTF
>TRBJ1-2|TRBV12-3/TRBV12-4|-|-
TGTGCCAGCAGTTTGACGGTCACTAACTATGGCTACACCTTC
CASSLTVTNYGYTF
>TRBJ2-1|TRBV2|many|-
TGTGCCAGCAGTTGGGACCAGGGGACCTACAATGAGCAGTTCTTC
CASSWDQGTYNEQFF
>TRBJ2-7|TRBV12-1|few|-
TGTGCCAGCAGCCCCGGACCATCGATACCTCGCGAGCAGTACTTC
CASSPGPSIPREQYF
>TRBJ1-1|TRBV5-1|many|-
TGCGCCAGCAGGCGTGGGAGTGGTGAAGCTTTCTTT
CASRRGSGEAFF
>TRBJ2-1|TRBV6-2/TRBV6-3|-|-
TGTGCCAGCAGTTACAGAGGACTTCTCTCCTACAATGAGCAGTTCTTC
CASSYRGLLSYNEQFF
>TRBJ2-3|TRBV20-1|many|TRBD2
TGCAGTGCTAGGGAACCTAGCGGGAGGGTTGATACGCAGTATTTT
CSAREPSGRVDTQYF
>TRBJ2-7|TRBV28|few|-
TGTGCCAGCAGTTTGAATCGGGGTCTTGACGAGCAGTACTTC
CASSLNRGLDEQYF
>TRBJ2-5|TRBV12-3/TRBV12-4|-|-
TGTGCCAGCAGTATCGACCCCAGGGTTGCGGAGACCCAGTACTTC
CASSIDPRVAETQYF
>TRBJ2-5|TRBV12-3/TRBV12-4|-|TRBD1
TGTGCCAGCAGTCTTGGCGCAGGGGGAGAGACCCAGTACTTC
CASSLGAGGETQYF
>TRBJ1-4|TRBV6-5|-|-
TGTGCCAGCAGTTATGAGAGCGGGTTATCGGAAAAACTGTTTTTT
CASSYESGLSEKLFF
>TRBJ2-2|TRBV12-3/TRBV12-4|-|-
TGTGCCAGCAGTTTGATAGGTCCGCCGACCGGGGAGCTGTTTTTT
CASSLIGPPTGELFF
>TRBJ2-1|TRBV20-1|-|-
TGCAGTGCTACTTGGTCCTCCTACAATGAGCAGTTCTTC
CSATWSSYNEQFF
>TRBJ2-4|TRBV5-1|-|TRBD1
TGCGCCAGCAGCTTAGATGGGGACAGTCTGGCCAAAAACATTCAGTACTTC
CASSLDGDSLAKNIQYF
>TRBJ2-5|TRBV20-1|few|TRBD2
TGCAGTGCTTGGACTAGCGGGAGTATGGAGACCCAGTACTTC
CSAWTSGSMETQYF
>TRBJ2-1|TRBV30|few|-
TGTGCCTGGAGTGTAAGGGTTTCCTACAATGAGCAGTTCTTC
CAWSVRVSYNEQFF
>TRBJ2-7|TRBV5-1|-|TRBD1
TGCGCCAGCAGCTTACAGGGGTGGCACGAGCAGTACTTC
CASSLQGWHEQYF
>TRBJ2-5|TRBV27|few|TRBD1
TGTGCCAGCAGTTCCCGAGGGGACAGGGGTGAGGAGACCCAGTACTTC
CASSSRGDRGEETQYF